Shown below are 28 T cell receptor beta chains from a single sample sequenced in a study of cytomegalovirus exposure and HLA in healthy donors. A multiplex PCR was run with 60 Vbeta primers and 13 Jbeta primers. Profiling relied on immunoSEQ multiplex PCR, and the TCRdb table lists in-frame clones only, not all of them. Of more than 200,000 clones in the sample, roughly 68% were seen once. Source material: PBMCs. These receptors were collected from a man aged 40-49 years in good health and CMV-seropositive.

The chain combines TRBV5-1 with TRBJ2-2; 10 positions agree with TRBD2. Germline-derived CDR1 and CDR2 are SGHRS and YFSETQ. The CDR3 is 15 residues long. V lost 4 bases and J lost 7; bases outside the gene matches: 7. CDR3 in amino acids: CASSRAGGPDGELFF. CDR3 coding DNA: TGCGCCAGCAGCAGAGCGGGGGGGCCGGACGGGGAGCTGTTTTTT.

The rearrangement links TRBV14 to TRBJ2-2, with 8 bases matching TRBD1. Germline CDR1 and CDR2: SGHDN and FVKESK. This CDR3 is built from 15 residues. V gave up 4 bases and J gave up 7 bases; unmatched junction bases: 8. CDR3 in amino acids: CASSRSGGRDGELFF. The CDR3 coding sequence is TGTGCCAGCAGCCGGTCAGGGGGCCGAGACGGGGAGCTGTTTTTT.

This clone was counted a few times. V usage is TRBV4-1 and J usage is TRBJ2-3; the match to TRBD1 covers 7 bases. V shed 4 bases and J 2 bases; nucleotides not matched to a gene: 6. Germline loops: CDR1 MGHRA, CDR2 YSYEKL. The CDR3 totals 15 residues. CDR3 nucleotide sequence: TGCGCCAGCAGCCGACAGGGTCTAGTCACAGATACGCAGTATTTT. This codes for CASSRQGLVTDTQYF.

The genes are TRBV7-9 and TRBJ2-1; 11 bases map to TRBD2. CDR1 and CDR2 (germline): SEHNR, FQNEAQ (reference sequence). The V segment lost 0 bases and the J segment 8 bases; nucleotides outside the gene matches: 9. The CDR3 runs 17 residues. The CDR3 is CASSLALGLAGGDEQFF. CDR3 DNA: TGTGCCAGCAGCTTAGCGTTGGGCCTAGCGGGGGGAGATGAGCAGTTCTTC.

J is TRBJ1-1 and V is TRBV4-1; D may be TRBD1 (6 bases). Trimming pared 0 bases from V and 4 bases from J, leaving 15 bases between. The CDR3 covers 16 residues. CDR1 is MGHRA, CDR2 YSYEKL, per germline. CDR3 region: CASSQELRGTGTEAFF. CDR3 in DNA: TGCGCCAGCAGCCAAGAGTTAAGGGGGACGGGCACTGAAGCTTTCTTT.

The V gene is TRBV5-5, the J gene TRBJ2-2; possible D gene TRBD2, 7 bases. The CDR3 is 15 amino acids. The V end lost 2 bases, the J end lost 3 bases, and 11 bases lay between the germline ends. CDR1 and CDR2 (germline): SGHKS, YYEKEE (reference sequence). Written as DNA, the CDR3 is TGTGCCAGCAGCTTCGGAGGGGGGGACACCGGGGAGCTGTTTTTT. Translation gives CASSFGGGDTGELFF. The full variable domain, completed using reference TRBV5-5 and TRBJ2-2, is DAGVTQSPTHLIKTRGQQVTLRCSPISGHKSVSWYQQVLGQGPQFIFQYYEKEERGRGNFPDRFSARQFPNYSSELNVNALLLGDSALYLCASSFGGGDTGELFFGEGSRLTVL.

The table lists this clone with a count of one. The gene calls are TRBV18 and TRBJ1-3; the match to TRBD1 covers 7 bases. V was pared by 1 base and J by 0 bases, with 15 bases of the junction left unmatched. Germline CDR1 and CDR2: KGHSH and LQKENI. This CDR3 is 20 amino acids long. The chain's CDR3 is CASSPRGGGTAALSGNTIYF. CDR3 DNA: TGTGCCAGCTCACCACGGGGAGGAGGGACAGCCGCCCTCTCTGGAAACACCATATATTTT.

The table lists this clone with a few counts. This chain uses TRBV5-5 with TRBJ2-1, with 8 bases fitting TRBD1. Germline V lookup: CDR1 SGHKS, CDR2 YYEKEE (reference sequence). After removal of 3 bases from V and 6 bases from J, the junction contained 5 bases not matched to a gene. The CDR3 covers 14 residues. In DNA, the CDR3 is TGTGCCAGCAGCTACGGACAGGGCGGCAATGAGCAGTTCTTC. Translation: CASSYGQGGNEQFF. Full variable domain (missing parts from reference TRBV5-5 and TRBJ2-1): DAGVTQSPTHLIKTRGQQVTLRCSPISGHKSVSWYQQVLGQGPQFIFQYYEKEERGRGNFPDRFSARQFPNYSSELNVNALLLGDSALYLCASSYGQGGNEQFFGPGTRLTVL.

Only a few counts were recorded for this clone. The J gene is TRBJ1-3, the V gene TRBV19; TRBD1 matches 8 bases. V lost 7 bases to trimming and J lost 2 bases; unmatched junction nucleotides: 10. This CDR3 comprises 16 residues. CDR1 is LNHDA and CDR2 is SQIVND in the germline V gene (reference sequence). For the CDR3, the DNA is TGTGCCAGTACCACGTCCGGCAGGGGGCCTGGAAACACCATATATTTT. As protein: CASTTSGRGPGNTIYF.

The V gene is TRBV5-1, the J gene TRBJ2-1; a possible D gene is TRBD2 (5 bases). Germline assignment: CDR1 SGHRS and CDR2 YFSETQ. The germline V and J ends were trimmed by 0 bases and 4 bases, with 14 bases remaining between them. CDR3 length: 16 residues. The CDR3 coding sequence is TGCGCCAGCAGCTTGGCCTCCGGACTTAGTTACAATGAGCAGTTCTTC. It yields the protein CASSLASGLSYNEQFF. The whole variable domain, remainder taken from reference TRBV5-1 and TRBJ2-1, is KAGVTQTPRYLIKTRGQQVTLSCSPISGHRSVSWYQQTPGQGLQFLFEYFSETQRNKGNFPGRFSGRQFSNSRSEMNVSTLELGDSALYLCASSLASGLSYNEQFFGPGTRLTVL.

The J gene is TRBJ2-5, the V gene TRBV2; 11 bases are a match to TRBD2. The CDR3 is 16 residues long. Germline loops: CDR1 SNHLY, CDR2 FYNNEI. The junction had 6 bases not matched to a gene; V was cut back by 5 bases and J by 1 base. The CDR3 DNA reads as TGTGCCAGCAGTTCGGGCCTAGCGGGGGGCCAAGAGACCCAGTACTTC. This sequence encodes CASSSGLAGGQETQYF.

The V call is TRBV7-8, the J call TRBJ1-5; no firm D call. CDR3 length: 14 amino acids. Deletions cut 8 bases from V and 3 bases from J, with 14 bases between. Germline assignment: CDR1 SGHVS and CDR2 FQNEAQ. The CDR3 spells CASSTAGNNQPQHF. CDR3 DNA: TGTGCCAGCTCTACCGCGGGCAACAATCAGCCCCAGCATTTT.

The CDR3 spells CASSKGASGGPSYNEQFF. The CDR3 DNA reads as TGTGCCAGCAGCAAAGGAGCTAGCGGGGGCCCCTCCTACAATGAGCAGTTCTTC. The gene calls are TRBV9 and TRBJ2-1; 10 bases fit TRBD2. Germline assignment: CDR1 SGDLS and CDR2 YYNGEE. The trim removed 4 bases at V and 0 bases at J, leaving 10 bases unmatched. CDR3 size: 18 residues.

The chain combines TRBV6-6 with TRBJ2-3; no clear D gene. Germline V CDR1 and CDR2: MNHNY, SVGAGI (reference sequence). CDR3 length: 15 amino acids. Trimming left V 4 bases short and J 0 bases short, with 11 bases between. The chain's CDR3 is CASSWSSSSTDTQYF. The CDR3 nucleotides read TGTGCCAGCAGTTGGTCTAGTAGTAGCACAGATACGCAGTATTTT.

The chain combines TRBV9 with TRBJ2-2, with 11 bases matching TRBD2. The CDR3 covers 16 residues. Germline lookup yields CDR1 SGDLS and CDR2 YYNGEE. V was pared by 2 bases and J by 2 bases, with 2 bases of the junction left unmatched. The CDR3 spells CASSVGTSGNTGELFF. CDR3 coding DNA: TGTGCCAGCAGCGTTGGGACTAGCGGTAACACCGGGGAGCTGTTTTTT.

The chain recombines TRBV13 with TRBJ1-2; 7 bases are a match to TRBD1. V shed 0 bases, J shed 6 bases, and the junction held 13 bases outside the gene matches. The CDR3 runs 17 residues. CDR1 is PRHDT, CDR2 FYEKMQ, per germline (reference sequence). The CDR3 loop is CASSLGAEQGIMDGYTF. CDR3 nucleotide sequence: TGTGCCAGCAGCTTAGGCGCGGAACAGGGGATCATGGATGGCTACACCTTC.

The chain joins TRBV7-9 to TRBJ2-3; 8 bases are a match to TRBD1. V gave up 6 bases and J gave up 11 bases; unmatched junction bases: 7. Per the germline V gene, CDR1 is SEHNR and CDR2 is FQNEAQ (reference sequence). This CDR3 spans 12 amino acids. DNA of the CDR3: TGTGCCAGCAGTATCCCGGGACAGGAGCAGTATTTT. This sequence encodes CASSIPGQEQYF. The full variable domain, its missing parts supplied by reference TRBV7-9 and TRBJ2-3, is DTGVSQNPRHKITKRGQNVTFRCDPISEHNRLYWYRQTLGQGPEFLTYFQNEAQLEKSRLLSDRFSAERPKGSFSTLEIQRTEQGDSAMYLCASSIPGQEQYFGPGTRLTVL.

The V call is TRBV6-6, the J call TRBJ1-5, with a weak D call TRBD1 (5 bases). Germline lookup yields CDR1 MNHNY and CDR2 SVGAGI (reference sequence). This CDR3 spans 15 amino acids. V was pared by 2 bases and J by 4 bases, with 12 bases between. CDR3 sequence reads: CASSYGGDGNQPQHF. The CDR3 region has the DNA TGTGCCAGCAGTTACGGGGGGGACGGGAATCAGCCCCAGCATTTT.

The J gene is TRBJ1-2, the V gene TRBV9; D might be TRBD1 (6 bases). V was trimmed by 0 bases and J by 3 bases, leaving 12 bases between them. CDR1 and CDR2 from the germline V gene are SGDLS and YYNGEE. CDR3 length: 15 amino acids. The CDR3 DNA reads TGTGCCAGCAGCGTAGAACCAGGGGTGGACTATGGCTACACCTTC. It is translated as CASSVEPGVDYGYTF.

This clone showed up just a few times. The V gene is TRBV6-6, the J gene TRBJ1-5; D is possibly TRBD1 (5 bases). Trimming took 2 bases from V and 5 from J, leaving 13 bases between them. The CDR3 spans 15 residues. Germline V gives CDR1 MNHNY, CDR2 SVGAGI (reference sequence). The CDR3 here is CASSYEAGRYQPQHF. CDR3 nucleotide sequence: TGTGCCAGCAGTTACGAGGCAGGGAGGTATCAGCCCCAGCATTTT.

The chain joins TRBV5-6 to TRBJ2-7; D is unresolved. Germline CDR1 and CDR2: SGHDT and YYEEEE. The CDR3 has 14 amino acids. V lost 0 bases and J lost 6, with 13 bases in between. CDR3 in amino acids: CASSLVTGLGEQYF. The CDR3 nucleotides are TGTGCCAGCAGCTTGGTGACCGGGTTGGGCGAGCAGTACTTC. The complete variable domain, with remaining parts taken from reference TRBV5-6 and TRBJ2-7, reads DAGVTQSPTHLIKTRGQQVTLRCSPKSGHDTVSWYQQALGQGPQFIFQYYEEEERQRGNFPDRFSGHQFPNYSSELNVNALLLGDSALYLCASSLVTGLGEQYFGPGTRLTVT.

This clone was counted a few times. This rearrangement joins TRBV9 to TRBJ1-2; tentatively, D is TRBD1 (5 bases). Trimming stripped 3 bases from V and 4 bases from J, with 10 bases between. CDR1 is SGDLS, CDR2 YYNGEE, per germline. This CDR3 spans 13 amino acids. In DNA, the CDR3 is TGTGCCAGCAGCGCAATGCAGGGCTATGGCTACACCTTC. It specifies CASSAMQGYGYTF.

The chain recombines TRBV19 with TRBJ1-2; TRBD1 agrees at 7 bases. This CDR3 comprises 15 residues. J was trimmed by 4 bases and V by 1 base; bases with no gene match: 6. CDR1 and CDR2 (germline): LNHDA, SQIVND (reference sequence). The CDR3: CASSIGPGGVYGYTF. In DNA form, the CDR3 reads TGTGCCAGTAGTATAGGGCCAGGGGGAGTCTATGGCTACACCTTC.

The chain has TRBV10-3 and TRBJ2-3, with TRBD1 identical over 7 bases. Trimming removed 0 bases from V and 7 bases from J; junction bases left unmatched: 16. Looked up from germline, CDR1 is ENHRY and CDR2 is SYGVKD. The CDR3 totals 18 residues. The CDR3 reads CAISESSAGGPRMNTQYF. The DNA of the CDR3 is TGTGCCATCAGTGAGTCGTCGGCAGGGGGTCCCCGAATGAATACGCAGTATTTT.

J is TRBJ1-2 and V is TRBV7-2, with D possibly being TRBD1 (6 bases). In germline, CDR1 is SGHTA, CDR2 FQGNSA. The V and J ends lost 4 bases and 1 base respectively, with 10 bases between them. This CDR3 has 14 amino acids. CDR3 sequence (DNA): TGTGCCAGCAGCTCAGGGGTCATTAACTATGGCTACACCTTC. Residues: CASSSGVINYGYTF.

The rearrangement uses TRBV2 and TRBJ2-5; 7 bases agree with TRBD1. CDR3 length: 14 residues. Germline V gives CDR1 SNHLY, CDR2 FYNNEI. V lost 5 bases and J lost 5; bases outside the gene matches: 8. CDR3 residues: CASSSNRGSETQYF. The DNA of the CDR3 is TGTGCCAGCAGTTCGAACAGGGGATCCGAGACCCAGTACTTC.

This clone was seen a handful of times. The genes are TRBV6-1 and TRBJ1-1; D is perhaps TRBD1 (6 bases). V lost 6 bases and J 0 bases, leaving 14 bases between the germline ends. The CDR3 is 15 amino acids. Germline CDR1 reads MNHNS; CDR2 reads SASEGT. The CDR3 loop is CASRDGGAMNTEAFF. Here the CDR3 DNA reads TGTGCCAGCAGGGATGGGGGGGCGATGAACACTGAAGCTTTCTTT.

V is TRBV5-4 and J is TRBJ2-5; 8 bases align to TRBD2. CDR1 is SGHNT, CDR2 YYREEE, per germline (reference sequence). V was clipped by 4 bases and J by 11 bases; unmatched bases: 13. This CDR3 comprises 14 residues. The CDR3 coding sequence is TGTGCCAGCAGCCAATTCGCGGGGGGTTATGAGCAGTACTTC. It codes for CASSQFAGGYEQYF.